This TCR beta chain comes out of a study of yellow fever vaccine responses in identical twins. Germline V CDR1 and CDR2: MNHNS, SASEGT. V shed 7 bases and J shed 6 bases, with 13 bases lying between them. CDR3 length equals 14 residues. TCRdb fed the RT-PCR reads into MiXCR, producing one record per CDR3 protein. The sample has about 14,000 distinct CDR3 sequences, approximately 84% seen once. The sequencing used T cells from blood (PBMCs), unsorted or a sorted subset (not recorded which), collected before or after yellow fever vaccination (not recorded which). This receptor was obtained from a woman aged 18-29 years who received the yellow fever vaccine. The rearrangement links TRBV6-1 to TRBJ1-6; D remains ambiguous. The CDR3 DNA follows: TGTGCCAGCACCCATGGCCAGATTAATTCACCCCTCCACTTT. This translates into CASTHGQINSPLHF.